This TCR beta chain originates from a study of T cell repertoires and Cas9 in healthy adults (dated by TCRdb to 2016 to 2019). General notes on the study: Multi-effector potency, cytotoxicity and lineage determination within the CD4 and CD8 compartments were characterized for SpCas9-reactive T cells. Preexisting T cell immunity against the Streptococcus pyogenes Cas9 nuclease (SpCas9) used in CRISPR gene editing was examined in the study.

Libraries were made using the immunoSEQ multiplex PCR assay. The table comes from immuneACCESS by way of TCRdb, which keeps in-frame sequences with V and J called. Part of the clones is missing from these tables; in studies checked, under half for an unresolved V gene and the rest for unknown reasons. The sample table contains approximately 23,000 clones; only one count was recorded for about 90% of them. 1.5% to 1.8% of the sample is in the top ten clones. Note on this clone: Its antigen is unknown. No base quality information exists; no much larger clone differs at one position.

Summary of the overall study and its limitations: In vitro, the proliferation and function of SpCas9-reactive effector T cells were reported to be mitigated by SpCas9-reactive regulatory T cells.

All of the donors in the study were healthy humans. V is clipped by 0 bases and J by 8 bases, and the sequence between their germline boundaries is 11 bases long. The germline V gene gives CDR1 as SGHRS and CDR2 as YFSETQ. CDR3 length: 13 amino acids, cysteine to phenylalanine. Kept here is only the CDR3 DNA, which spans 39 bases and is read in frame from base 1. Recombination connected TRBV5-1 to TRBJ1-2; matching of 5 bases hints at TRBD1 as the D gene. The TCR sequence derives from a human donor in good health. Specimen: CD4+ effector T cells (CD127+, CD25-, CD137-, CD154-) from PBMCs; culture status not recorded. The CDR3 loop reads CASSLAAGSGYTF. The sequence in DNA is TGCGCCAGCAGCTTGGCAGCAGGGTCCGGCTACACCTTC.